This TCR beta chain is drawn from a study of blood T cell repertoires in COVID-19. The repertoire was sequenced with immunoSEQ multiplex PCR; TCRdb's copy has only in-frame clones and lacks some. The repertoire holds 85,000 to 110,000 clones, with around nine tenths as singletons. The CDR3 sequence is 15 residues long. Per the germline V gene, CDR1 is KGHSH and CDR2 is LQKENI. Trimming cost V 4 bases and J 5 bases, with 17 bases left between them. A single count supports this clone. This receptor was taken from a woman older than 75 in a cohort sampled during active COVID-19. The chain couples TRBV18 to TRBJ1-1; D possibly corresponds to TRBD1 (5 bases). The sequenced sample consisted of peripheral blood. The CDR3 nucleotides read TGTGCCAGCTCACTAACAGGATCGTGGGGAACTGAAGCTTTCTTT. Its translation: CASSLTGSWGTEAFF.